This T cell receptor beta chain originates from a study of radiation and T cells in renal cell carcinoma (dated by TCRdb to 2018 to 2020). Context from the whole study: In total, 53 samples underwent TCR beta sequencing: about 26 tumors plus 27 peripheral blood samples. In the approximately 53 samples combined, 4,016,671 unique CDR3 nucleotide sequences were found, encoding approximately 2,900,000 unique CDR3 amino acid sequences. Overall results and qualifications from the work: Compared with control tumors, irradiated tumors had a greater number of dominant CDR3 motifs, and these motifs made up a bigger portion of the repertoire. TCR clonality was higher in irradiated tumors than in controls, as the top 100 clonotypes made up an average of 54% of the repertoire in irradiated tumors compared with 43% in nephrectomy-only tumors. Because pretreatment tumor biopsies were not available, the study could not determine whether clonotypes were already present within the tumor at baseline. With a single-armed trial design, the study had no way to address how radiation dose or scheduling affects the TCR repertoire. Top tumor clonotypes rose in blood from baseline to 2 weeks post-radiation, then contracted by 4 weeks, suggesting transient expansion of tumor-resident clones. Intratumoral heterogeneity went uncaptured because the only tumor material available was small regions of about 1 g.

Spanning cysteine to phenylalanine, the CDR3 consists of 11 amino acids. Just the 33-base CDR3 DNA is kept, in frame starting at base 1. V is reduced by 4 bases and J by 8 bases, leaving a spacing of 9 bases between them. CDR1 is given as LNHDA and CDR2 as SQIVND, both from the germline V gene (reference sequence). Comment on this clone: Its antigen is still unknown. No much larger clonotype is one base removed from it; base qualities were not supplied.

Sample time point, as interpreted from the label and publication: tumor resected at nephrectomy. What this sample's treatment or condition label stands for: 15 Gy SBRT to primary tumor, nephrectomy 4 weeks later. Samples came from a clinical trial, in which primary renal cell carcinomas received 15 Gy stereotactic body radiation therapy followed by nephrectomy 4 weeks later. Renal cell carcinoma with clear cell pathology was present in all patients. Tumors were mechanically dissociated, digested with collagenase/hyaluronidase at 37 °C, processed in gentleMACS C tubes, and stored in liquid nitrogen. Genomic DNA for TCR sequencing was prepared using the QIAamp DNA Blood Mini Kit (Qiagen). The analyses included only samples that passed all quality control checks. TCR beta libraries were generated from genomic DNA with the immunoSEQ kit, following the manufacturer's recommendations. To prepare libraries, a first multiplex PCR with proprietary primers was run, followed by a second PCR that added unique barcodes, and a bead cleanup was done after each round. Each sample batch included a kit-provided positive control reaction and a negative control reaction. The final libraries underwent checking on an Agilent 4200 TapeStation D1000 ScreenTape, volumetric pooling, and quantification by qPCR. Sequencing was performed on an Illumina NextSeq500 with a MidOutput 150-cycle cartridge, and 156 Read1 and 15 Index1 cycles were run with kit custom primers. The pooled library was loaded at 0.8 to 1 pM, and roughly 20% PhiX control was spiked in. In the source study's methods: Vendor-processed data were analyzed in R, and a clonotype was defined as all T cells sharing the same CDR3 nucleotide sequence. For clone abundance analyses, frequencies were normalized to the 10,000 most abundant clones in each sample. Public T cell clones, which averaged fewer than five per sample, were excluded before analysis. The dominant motif analysis was done with ImmunoMap using the PAM10 matrix, a gap penalty of 30, and a homology threshold of 0.3, and motifs with a cumulative frequency of at least 0.01 were considered dominant. Tumor-enriched clonotypes and baseline blood-enriched clonotypes were defined as those with an abundance difference of at least 32-fold between compartments. Tumor-blood repertoire similarity was measured with the Baroni-Urbani and Buser coefficient, and groups were compared using two-tailed Wilcoxon tests in R. The immuneACCESS repertoire file appears here via TCRdb, limited to in-frame rearrangements. These files lack a portion of the clones; in checked studies, under half of the deficit traces to unresolved V genes, and the cause of the others is not known. V and J calls and clone size are those listed in that table; D and trimming were worked out from the DNA. For this sample the table gives under 20,000 clones, of which 50% to 75% were detected only once. Clones ranked in the top ten supply about 25% of the sample.

The input for sequencing was tumor tissue, taken from a patient whose treatment included radiotherapy and nephrectomy. This TCR was sampled from a woman in her 70s with renal cell carcinoma. This receptor chain uses TRBV19 and TRBJ2-7; the D gene remains uncertain. The sequenced DNA: TGTGCCAGTAGTAACGAACGTCAGCAGTACTTC. It is translated as CASSNERQQYF.